Each of the 2 T cell receptor beta chains below was sequenced from the same sample in a study of beta chain features in type 1 diabetes (dated by TCRdb to between 2018 and 2020). The library came from the immunoSEQ multiplex PCR assay. All of the isolated RNA was reverse transcribed with the High Capacity cDNA Reverse Transcription Kit, so expressed TCRB transcripts were sequenced. The source is immuneACCESS, and TCRdb retained only in-frame sequences with V and J called. Part of the clones is not carried over; for the studies checked, unresolved V genes explain less than half of this, and the remainder is unexplained. The sample has over 300,000 clones on record, 6.5% to 10% of them singletons. Of the sample, less than 0.5% falls within the top ten clones. The sequenced material came from central memory CD4+ T cells from blood. These receptors were obtained from a woman aged 18 to 35 in good health.

The chain couples TRBV2 to TRBJ1-6, with D uncertain. The CDR3 length is 12 residues. Germline V gene lookup returns CDR1 SNHLY and CDR2 FYNNEI. The V end lost 3 bases, the J end lost 7 bases, and 4 bases lay between the germline ends. The CDR3 DNA reads as TGTGCCAGCAGTGATCAGAATTCACCCCTCCACTTT. It encodes CASSDQNSPLHF.

This clone was counted only a few times. The rearrangement joins TRBV2 to TRBJ2-1; the D gene is possibly TRBD2 (6 bases). The CDR3 runs 16 residues. The V and J ends lost 6 bases and 6 bases respectively, with 21 bases between them. Germline V CDR1 and CDR2: SNHLY, FYNNEI. The CDR3 loop is CASSRRADYAFNEQFF. CDR3 coding DNA: TGTGCCAGCAGCCGCAGAGCGGACTACGCCTTCAATGAGCAGTTCTTC.